The 18 T cell receptor beta chains in this list originate from one sample, sequenced in a study of cytomegalovirus exposure and HLA in healthy donors. PCR was performed using 60 Vbeta and 13 Jbeta primers. Assay used: immunoSEQ multiplex PCR; TCRdb lists only in-frame clones, some missing. The sample records roughly 100,000 clones, roughly 82% being singletons. Source material: PBMCs. The receptors stem from a male donor in good health and CMV-seropositive.

The chain employs TRBV14 and TRBJ1-5; no clear D gene. CDR1 is SGHDN, CDR2 FVKESK, per germline. There are 14 residues in the CDR3. The germline V and J ends were trimmed by 4 bases and 4 bases, with 11 bases remaining between them. The CDR3 DNA follows: TGTGCCAGCAGCCCCCTGGCCCAAAATCAGCCCCAGCATTTT. The encoded protein is CASSPLAQNQPQHF.

J is TRBJ2-1 and V is TRBV7-2, with a possible D match to TRBD2 (6 bases). The CDR3 runs 15 residues. The V end lost 6 bases, the J end lost 0 bases, and 12 bases lay between the germline ends. The V gene's germline CDR1 is SGHTA and CDR2 FQGNSA. CDR3 region: CASRIAGGSYNEQFF. Written as DNA, the CDR3 is TGTGCCAGCAGGATCGCCGGGGGCTCCTACAATGAGCAGTTCTTC.

This chain links TRBV29-1 with TRBJ1-1; 12 nucleotides agree with TRBD1. The V segment lost 4 bases and the J segment 1 base; nucleotides outside the gene matches: 4. Germline values: CDR1 SQVTM, CDR2 ANQGSEA. This CDR3 is built from 15 residues. CDR3 sequence reads: CSVVGTGGGNTEAFF. The CDR3 DNA follows: TGCAGCGTTGTTGGGACAGGGGGCGGGAACACTGAAGCTTTCTTT.

Regarding this clone: One junction end disagrees with the germline gene, perhaps due to a read error. This chain links TRBV5-1 with TRBJ2-7; TRBD2 agrees at 14 bases. The CDR3 sequence is 14 residues long. From germline, CDR1 is SGHRS and CDR2 YFSETQ. As DNA, the CDR3 is TGCACCAGCAGCTCCGGGACTAGCGGGAGCGGGCAGTACTTC. It codes for CTSSSGTSGSGQYF.

The V and J genes are TRBV5-3 and TRBJ1-6; D is perhaps TRBD1 (6 bases). TRBV5-3 is designated an ORF whose function remains uncertain. Trimming took off 0 bases at V and 0 bases at J, with 16 bases between the two ends. The CDR3 extends over 19 amino acids. The CDR3 is CARSLVALSQGSYNSPLHF. DNA of the CDR3: TGTGCCAGAAGCTTGGTAGCCCTCTCACAGGGCTCCTATAATTCACCCCTCCACTTT.

The rearrangement uses TRBV2 and TRBJ2-7; the match to TRBD2 covers 11 bases. The CDR3 length is 16 residues. V lost 10 bases to trimming and J lost 4 bases; unmatched junction nucleotides: 15. CDR1 and CDR2 from the germline V gene are SNHLY and FYNNEI. This chain's CDR3 is CATPRLAGGPLYEQYF. The CDR3 nucleotides are TGTGCCACCCCCCGTCTAGCGGGAGGCCCGCTTTACGAGCAGTACTTC.

V is TRBV5-1 and J is TRBJ1-2; TRBD1 matches 8 bases. In germline, CDR1 is SGHRS, CDR2 YFSETQ. CDR3 size: 14 residues. The V gene end was trimmed by 4 bases and the J gene end by 0 bases; junction bases not matched to a gene: 2. CDR3 region: CASSPTGANYGYTF. The DNA of the CDR3 is TGCGCCAGCAGCCCGACAGGGGCTAACTATGGCTACACCTTC.

V usage is TRBV5-6 and J usage is TRBJ2-7; D gene unclear. Germline CDR1 and CDR2: SGHDT and YYEEEE. The CDR3 extends over 16 amino acids. Trimming removed 0 bases from V and 1 base from J, with 14 bases in between. The CDR3 bases are TGTGCCAGCAGCTTGGTAGGCGGTACCATATCCTACGAGCAGTACTTC. This codes for CASSLVGGTISYEQYF. Full variable domain (remainder filled in from reference TRBV5-6 and TRBJ2-7): DAGVTQSPTHLIKTRGQQVTLRCSPKSGHDTVSWYQQALGQGPQFIFQYYEEEERQRGNFPDRFSGHQFPNYSSELNVNALLLGDSALYLCASSLVGGTISYEQYFGPGTRLTVT.

The gene calls are TRBV19 and TRBJ1-1; weak D call: TRBD1 (5 bases). Germline CDR1 is LNHDA and CDR2 is SQIVND (reference sequence). This CDR3 has 18 residues. V was clipped by 5 bases and J by 1 base, with 23 bases between them. The CDR3 DNA is TGTGCCAGTAGTCCCTGGGGGGGAAGGATTGAGAAGAACACTGAAGCTTTCTTT. Its protein is CASSPWGGRIEKNTEAFF.

The chain links TRBV30 to TRBJ2-7; D is possibly TRBD1 (5 bases). With 3 bases removed from V and 1 base from J, the gap between germline ends came to 16 bases. This CDR3 spans 15 amino acids. Germline V gene lookup returns CDR1 GTSNPN and CDR2 SVGIG (reference sequence). The CDR3 DNA reads TGTGCCTGGAGAAAGACAGTGCCCAGTTCCTACGAGCAGTACTTC. Protein: CAWRKTVPSSYEQYF.

This clone showed up just a few times. The V gene is TRBV10-3, the J gene TRBJ2-7; TRBD2 agrees at 8 bases. The V gene end was trimmed by 3 bases and the J gene end by 4 bases; junction bases not matched to a gene: 11. The CDR3 runs to 16 residues. CDR1 is ENHRY, CDR2 SYGVKD, per germline. DNA of the CDR3: TGTGCCATCAGTGACTACGAGCGGGAGCGGATTTACGAGCAGTACTTC. Its translation: CAISDYERERIYEQYF.

The V call is TRBV14, the J call TRBJ2-7; maybe TRBD1 (6 bases). CDR1 is SGHDN and CDR2 is FVKESK in the germline V gene. CDR3 length: 15 amino acids. Trimming took off 0 bases at V and 3 bases at J, with 12 bases between the two ends. The CDR3 protein is CASSQENRANYEQYF. The CDR3 bases are TGTGCCAGCAGCCAAGAAAACAGGGCCAACTACGAGCAGTACTTC.

The chain carries TRBV4-3 and TRBJ2-7, with 9 bases matching TRBD1. V lost 4 bases and J lost 1; bases outside the gene matches: 8. CDR1 and CDR2 (germline): LGHNA, YSLEER. The CDR3 is 16 amino acids. The CDR3 DNA sequence: TGCGCCAGCAGCCCGTCCCGTGGGACAGGGTCCTACGAGCAGTACTTC. Residues: CASSPSRGTGSYEQYF.

The chain combines TRBV4-2 with TRBJ2-1; D is perhaps TRBD2 (5 bases). In germline, CDR1 is LGHNA, CDR2 YNFKEQ. The CDR3 has 14 residues. V gave up 1 base and J gave up 6 bases, with 10 bases separating them. As DNA, the CDR3 is TGTGCCAGCAGCCAAGCCCACGGAGGCAATGAGCAGTTCTTC. Translated, it gives CASSQAHGGNEQFF.

A few counts support this clone. The chain is built from TRBV27 and TRBJ2-4; 7 bases line up with TRBD2. The CDR3 extends over 19 amino acids. Germline V gene lookup returns CDR1 MNHEY and CDR2 SMNVEV (reference sequence). V lost 0 bases to trimming and J lost 8 bases; unmatched junction nucleotides: 19. This chain's CDR3 is CASSLSFMGAMGGFYIQYF. CDR3 DNA: TGTGCCAGCAGTTTATCGTTTATGGGCGCCATGGGAGGGTTTTACATTCAGTACTTC.

This clone appeared a few times. This chain connects TRBV18 to TRBJ1-1; tentative D call: TRBD1 (5 bases). This CDR3 has 15 residues. V was cut by 2 bases and J by 0 bases, with 10 bases left in between. The V gene's germline CDR1 is KGHSH and CDR2 LQKENI. In nucleotides, the CDR3 is TGTGCCAGCTCACCAGCGGGGGGGTTGAACACTGAAGCTTTCTTT. It specifies CASSPAGGLNTEAFF.

The chain recombines TRBV18 with TRBJ2-3; 7 nucleotides agree with TRBD2. With 0 bases clipped from V and 6 bases from J, the junction kept 12 bases outside the gene matches. Looked up from germline, CDR1 is KGHSH and CDR2 is LQKENI. The CDR3 spans 17 residues. The CDR3 region is CASSPPLLPSGGDTQYF. In nucleotides, the CDR3 is TGTGCCAGCTCACCACCCCTTCTTCCTAGCGGTGGGGATACGCAGTATTTT. The complete variable domain, with remaining parts taken from reference TRBV18 and TRBJ2-3, reads NAGVMQNPRHLVRRRGQEARLRCSPMKGHSHVYWYRQLPEEGLKFMVYLQKENIIDESGMPKERFSAEFPKEGPSILRIQQVVRGDSAAYFCASSPPLLPSGGDTQYFGPGTRLTVL.

The count of this clone is one. The germline gene is not matched at one end of the junction; a read error may be the cause. V and J are TRBV5-4 and TRBJ2-1, with 7 positions matching TRBD1. The CDR3 has 14 amino acids. Germline-derived CDR1 and CDR2 are SGHNT and YYREEE (reference sequence). The CDR3 here is CASSWTGSYNEQFF. CDR3 in DNA: TGCGCCAGCAGCTGGACAGGATCGTACAATGAGCAGTTCTTC.